The rows below give T cell receptor beta chains drawn from one sample of a study of T-cell reconstitution after alpha-beta-depleted transplantation in children. TCRdb reprocessed the PCR reads via MiXCR and lists one record per CDR3 protein. The sample has over 400,000 distinct CDR3 sequences, over 40% seen once. The sequencing here drew on PBMCs, taken before TCRalphabeta/CD19-depleted stem cell transplant. Receptor source: a girl aged 2 to 10 with aplastic anemia, due to receive a stem cell transplant. Both conserved end residues are part of each CDR3. The D gene is left open where the match is weak. Clone size is stated in some rows and not others, as once, few, many or a class when expanded.

>NA|NA|TRBV12-3/TRBV12-4|TRBJ2-4
CASSLDRAKNIQYF
TGTGCCAGCAGTTTAGACAGGGCCAAAAACATTCAGTACTTC
>NA|NA|TRBV5-1|TRBJ2-3
CASSGDNTQYF
TGCGCCAGCAGCGGAGATAACACGCAGTATTTT
>NA|TRBD2|TRBV30|TRBJ2-1
CACPTSGGYNEQFF
TGTGCCTGTCCCACTAGCGGAGGCTACAATGAGCAGTTCTTC
>NA|NA|TRBV20-1|TRBJ1-5
CSARDSLDQPQHF
TGCAGTGCTAGAGACTCGCTGGATCAGCCCCAGCATTTT
>many|TRBD1|TRBV18|TRBJ2-1
CASSLTGGEWDEQFF
TGTGCCAGCTCCCTGACAGGGGGCGAATGGGATGAGCAGTTCTTC
>many|TRBD1|TRBV4-1|TRBJ2-1
CASSQEGTAYNEQFF
TGCGCCAGCAGCCAAGAGGGGACAGCTTACAATGAGCAGTTCTTC
>few|NA|TRBV6-1|TRBJ2-5
CASNEGVTQYF
TGTGCCAGCAATGAAGGAGTGACCCAGTACTTC
>NA|NA|TRBV15|TRBJ1-1
CATSRDLGTEAFF
TGTGCCACCAGCAGAGATCTTGGGACTGAAGCTTTCTTT
>NA|NA|TRBV20-1|TRBJ1-4
CSALKGPILATNEKLFF
TGCAGTGCTCTAAAGGGTCCCATCCTTGCAACTAATGAAAAACTGTTTTTT
>NA|TRBD2|TRBV29-1|TRBJ2-7
CSVRVSSGSTEQYF
TGCAGCGTCCGGGTTAGCAGCGGGAGTACCGAGCAGTACTTC
>NA|TRBD2|TRBV3-1|TRBJ2-3
CATSQGTTLAGGPIDTQYF
TGTGCCACCAGCCAAGGAACGACCCTAGCGGGAGGGCCTATAGATACGCAGTATTTT
>many|NA|TRBV29-1|TRBJ2-2
CSVAGVNTGELFF
TGCAGCGTTGCTGGTGTGAACACCGGGGAGCTGTTTTTT
>NA|TRBD2|TRBV6-1|TRBJ2-5
CASRNLGRGAQETQYF
TGTGCCAGCAGAAACCTGGGGCGGGGGGCCCAAGAGACCCAGTACTTC
>few|NA|TRBV12-3/TRBV12-4|TRBJ1-5
CASSLGGTTNQPQHF
TGTGCCAGCAGTTTAGGTGGGACAACTAATCAGCCCCAGCATTTT
>few|NA|TRBV2|TRBJ2-7
CASRPTRLGSYEQYF
TGTGCCAGCAGACCTACTAGGTTAGGATCCTACGAGCAGTACTTC
>few|NA|TRBV6-1|TRBJ2-1
CASSVPSSYNEQFF
TGTGCCAGCAGTGTGCCTAGCTCCTACAATGAGCAGTTCTTC
>many|TRBD2|TRBV20-1|TRBJ2-1
CSALPSQRDLRYNEQFF
TGCAGTGCCCTCCCTAGCCAGCGGGATCTAAGGTACAATGAGCAGTTCTTC
>NA|NA|TRBV5-1|TRBJ1-1
CASSSQAQGLNTEAFF
TGCGCCAGCAGCTCCCAAGCCCAGGGCTTAAACACTGAAGCTTTCTTT
>NA|TRBD2|TRBV5-4|TRBJ2-5
CASSLLSRGTQETQYF
TGTGCCAGCAGCTTGTTATCGCGGGGGACCCAAGAGACCCAGTACTTC
>many|TRBD2|TRBV7-9|TRBJ2-1
CASSGTGLAVSYNEQFF
TGTGCCAGCAGCGGGACAGGACTAGCGGTCTCCTACAATGAGCAGTTCTTC
>NA|TRBD1|TRBV12-3/TRBV12-4|TRBJ2-5
CASSLMAGGQETQYF
TGTGCCAGCAGTTTAATGGCAGGGGGCCAAGAGACCCAGTACTTC
>few|TRBD2|TRBV11-2|TRBJ2-5
CASSRTSGRASAAQETQYF
TGTGCCAGCAGTCGAACTAGCGGGAGGGCCTCGGCGGCCCAAGAGACCCAGTACTTC
>NA|TRBD1|TRBV4-2|TRBJ1-2
CASSQDDRVGYTF
TGTGCCAGCAGCCAAGATGACAGGGTGGGCTACACCTTC
>NA|NA|TRBV20-1|TRBJ1-5
CSARDRGGGNQPQHF
TGCAGTGCTAGAGATCGGGGAGGAGGGAATCAGCCCCAGCATTTT
>NA|TRBD2|TRBV24-1|TRBJ2-1
CVIESGRDNEQFF
TGTGTCATCGAAAGCGGGAGGGACAATGAGCAGTTCTTC
>few|NA|TRBV3-1|TRBJ2-1
CASSPLGVGNNEQFF
TGTGCCAGCAGCCCCCTAGGGGTGGGAAACAATGAGCAGTTCTTC
>NA|TRBD2|TRBV28|TRBJ2-7
CATALTSGSPYEQYF
TGTGCCACCGCGCTCACTAGCGGGAGTCCGTACGAGCAGTACTTC
>NA|TRBD1|TRBV20-1|TRBJ2-7
CSARVTRTGLAEQYF
TGCAGTGCTAGGGTCACTCGGACAGGACTTGCAGAGCAGTACTTC
>NA|NA|TRBV4-2|TRBJ2-6
CASSQRGEGANVLTF
TGTGCCAGCAGCCAAAGGGGGGAAGGGGCCAACGTCCTGACTTTC
>NA|NA|TRBV5-1|TRBJ2-6
CASSWVPGGSSGANVLTF
TGCGCCAGCAGCTGGGTGCCCGGGGGAAGCTCTGGGGCCAACGTCCTGACTTTC
>NA|NA|TRBV12-3/TRBV12-4|TRBJ2-7
CASSAGLDYEQYF
TGTGCCAGCAGTGCCGGACTGGACTACGAGCAGTACTTC
>NA|NA|TRBV7-2|TRBJ2-3
CASSPSPGFVSDTQYF
TGTGCCAGCAGCCCAAGCCCGGGATTCGTCTCAGATACGCAGTATTTT
>NA|NA|TRBV25-1|TRBJ2-2
CASMDPGANTGELFF
TGTGCCAGCATGGACCCGGGGGCGAACACCGGGGAGCTGTTTTTT
>many|TRBD1|TRBV5-1|TRBJ2-3
CASSFQGVPADTQYF
TGCGCCAGCAGCTTTCAGGGGGTGCCCGCAGATACGCAGTATTTT
>NA|TRBD2|TRBV7-2|TRBJ2-7
CASSPRGDYPIYEQYF
TGTGCCAGCAGCCCCCGGGGGGACTACCCTATCTACGAGCAGTACTTC
>NA|NA|TRBV12-3/TRBV12-4|TRBJ1-2
CASSLPDRKRGYTF
TGTGCCAGCAGCCTCCCTGACAGGAAACGTGGCTACACCTTC
>NA|TRBD2|TRBV30|TRBJ2-7
CAWSVRLAPFYEQYF
TGTGCCTGGAGTGTACGACTAGCCCCCTTCTACGAGCAGTACTTC
>NA|TRBD2|TRBV20-1|TRBJ2-4
CSARPQLGGAKNIQYF
TGCAGTGCTAGACCACAACTGGGGGGGGCCAAAAACATTCAGTACTTC
>NA|TRBD2|TRBV6-6|TRBJ2-7
CASSPGGNEQYF
TGTGCCAGCTCGCCCGGGGGGAACGAGCAGTACTTC
>few|TRBD1|TRBV6-1|TRBJ2-3
CASTGQGTDTQYF
TGTGCCAGCACTGGACAGGGCACAGATACGCAGTATTTT
>NA|NA|TRBV14|TRBJ1-1
CASSQVPILNTEAFF
TGTGCCAGCAGCCAAGTTCCTATCTTGAACACTGAAGCTTTCTTT
>NA|NA|TRBV20-1|TRBJ2-3
CSWGVSTDTQYF
TGCAGTTGGGGGGTTAGCACAGATACGCAGTATTTT
>NA|NA|TRBV7-9|TRBJ2-7
CASSLEEFPRREQYF
TGTGCCAGCAGCTTAGAGGAGTTCCCACGTCGGGAGCAGTACTTC